These 18 T cell receptor beta chains originate from one sample sequenced in a study of blood T cell repertoires in COVID-19. Sequencing was performed with immunoSEQ multiplex PCR; in TCRdb, only in-frame clones are kept and a portion is missing. This sample yields more than 300,000 clones, of which around 91% are seen a single time; more than 0.85% belongs to the top ten. Sample: peripheral blood. These receptors were taken from a woman between 35 and 50 years old with COVID-19, enrolled during active disease.

The chain employs TRBV27 and TRBJ2-4; a weak D match, TRBD2 (6 bases). This CDR3 is built from 14 residues. V lost 3 bases, J lost 5 bases, and 11 bases lay in between. Germline V lookup: CDR1 MNHEY, CDR2 SMNVEV (reference sequence). CDR3 sequence (DNA): TGTGCCAGCAGTTTCCGGGGGAACGAAAACATTCAGTACTTC. It is translated as CASSFRGNENIQYF.

Of note for this clone: The sample holds other DNA sequences that translate to the same CDR3. The genes are TRBV30 and TRBJ1-5; tentatively, D is TRBD1 (5 bases). V was pared by 0 bases and J by 6 bases, with 12 bases between. This CDR3 is built from 14 residues. From germline, CDR1 is GTSNPN and CDR2 SVGIG (reference sequence). The CDR3 nucleotides are TGTGCCTGGAGTGTCGCGGGGGGAAGTCAGCCCCAGCATTTT. Translating gives CAWSVAGGSQPQHF.

The V call is TRBV5-1, the J call TRBJ2-1; 12 bases are a match to TRBD2. Per germline, CDR1 SGHRS and CDR2 YFSETQ. The CDR3 contains 15 residues. Trimming at V came to 2 bases and at J to 6 bases, leaving 3 bases not matched to a gene. For the CDR3, the DNA is TGCGCCAGCAGCTTCGGACTAGCGGGGATCAATGAGCAGTTCTTC. It translates to CASSFGLAGINEQFF.

V and J are TRBV18 and TRBJ2-1; possibly TRBD2 for D (6 bases). Deletions cut 5 bases from V and 6 bases from J, with 20 bases between. The CDR3 extends over 16 amino acids. Germline V gene sequence: CDR1 KGHSH, CDR2 LQKENI. CDR3 in DNA: TGTGCCAGCTCATCGCTGACTAGAGGAAGACTCAATGAGCAGTTCTTC. It is translated as CASSSLTRGRLNEQFF. Using reference TRBV18 and TRBJ2-1 for the parts outside the CDR3, the full variable domain is NAGVMQNPRHLVRRRGQEARLRCSPMKGHSHVYWYRQLPEEGLKFMVYLQKENIIDESGMPKERFSAEFPKEGPSILRIQQVVRGDSAAYFCASSSLTRGRLNEQFFGPGTRLTVL.

This rearrangement joins TRBV6-6 to TRBJ2-1; 13 bases are a match to TRBD2. Germline V gives CDR1 MNHNY, CDR2 SVGAGI (reference sequence). The CDR3 consists of 15 residues. Trimming at V came to 6 bases and at J to 7 bases, leaving 6 bases not matched to a gene. The CDR3 loop is CASRGLAGVGNEQFF. DNA for the CDR3: TGTGCCAGCAGAGGACTAGCGGGAGTTGGGAATGAGCAGTTCTTC.

This chain uses TRBV3-1 (or the pseudogene TRBV3-2) with TRBJ2-7; TRBD1 aligns across 7 bases. With 3 bases clipped from V and 0 bases from J, the junction kept 26 bases outside the gene matches. Per germline, CDR1 LGHDT and CDR2 YNNKEL (reference sequence). This CDR3 is 22 amino acids long. For the CDR3, the DNA is TGTGCCAGCAGCCATCAACCCGAGGGGGCGGGCAGGGGAAATATCCCCTCCTACGAGCAGTACTTC. This codes for CASSHQPEGAGRGNIPSYEQYF.

V usage is TRBV29-1 and J usage is TRBJ1-1, with no clear D. V dropped 5 bases and J dropped 4 bases, with 17 bases sitting between them. The length of the CDR3 is 14 residues. Germline V CDR1 and CDR2: SQVTM, ANQGSEA. The CDR3 sequence: CSVFALTSGTEAFF. The CDR3 DNA sequence: TGCAGCGTTTTTGCCCTAACATCGGGCACTGAAGCTTTCTTT.

This clone has a single count. The J gene is TRBJ1-6, the V gene TRBV28; 11 nucleotides line up with TRBD1. Germline values: CDR1 MDHEN, CDR2 SYDVKM. The CDR3 covers 15 residues. Unmatched junction bases numbered 6, after V lost 8 bases and J lost 6 bases. CDR3 sequence reads: CASDRDRGSNSPLHF. CDR3 DNA: TGTGCCAGCGACCGGGACAGGGGGTCTAATTCACCCCTCCACTTT.

V gene TRBV28 combines with J gene TRBJ1-4, with D possibly matching TRBD1 (5 bases). Deletions cut 2 bases from V and 8 bases from J, with 12 bases between. Per the germline V gene, CDR1 is MDHEN and CDR2 is SYDVKM. CDR3 size: 14 residues. CDR3 region: CASSLGTGWEKLFF. The CDR3 coding sequence is TGTGCCAGCAGTTTAGGAACAGGTTGGGAAAAACTGTTTTTT.

This clone showed up just once. The CDR3 sequence: CASSLRQSSYNEQFF. The CDR3 DNA is TGCGCCAGCAGCTTGCGACAGAGCTCCTACAATGAGCAGTTCTTC. This chain connects TRBV5-1 to TRBJ2-1; D possibly corresponds to TRBD1 (5 bases). Germline assignment: CDR1 SGHRS and CDR2 YFSETQ. The V gene lost 1 base and the J gene lost 0 bases, with 8 bases spanning the gap. This CDR3 is built from 15 residues.

The chain uses TRBV28 and TRBJ1-5; 10 bases align to TRBD1. The germline V gene has CDR1 MDHEN and CDR2 SYDVKM. The CDR3 is made up of 14 amino acids. V lost 6 bases and J lost 1; bases outside the gene matches: 0. CDR3 loop: CASRDRGSNQPQHF. The CDR3 DNA is TGTGCCAGCAGGGACAGGGGGAGCAATCAGCCCCAGCATTTT.

V gene TRBV19 combines with J gene TRBJ1-2; D is unclear. Trimming left V 10 bases short and J 2 bases short, with 14 bases between. Looked up from germline, CDR1 is LNHDA and CDR2 is SQIVND (reference sequence). This CDR3 has 13 amino acids. DNA for the CDR3: TGTGCCAATCATGGGCCGACGAACTATGGCTACACCTTC. As protein: CANHGPTNYGYTF.

V usage is TRBV9 and J usage is TRBJ2-5; TRBD2 is a possible D gene (5 bases). Germline assignment: CDR1 SGDLS and CDR2 YYNGEE. This CDR3 has 15 amino acids. V lost 5 bases to trimming and J lost 1 base, with 15 bases between them. The CDR3 bases are TGTGCCAGCAGTCGAATAGGAGCGGTCCAAGAGACCCAGTACTTC. It encodes CASSRIGAVQETQYF.

The chain links TRBV4-3 to TRBJ1-6; 7 bases fit TRBD1. With V trimmed by 6 bases and J by 5 bases, 7 bases remained unmatched. The CDR3 loop spans 15 amino acids. CDR1 and CDR2 (germline): LGHNA, YSLEER. In DNA form, the CDR3 reads TGCGCCAGCAGTTCAGGGGGTATTAATAATTCACCCCTCCACTTT. Protein sequence: CASSSGGINNSPLHF.

The V call is TRBV6-6, the J call TRBJ2-2; 12 bases map to TRBD2. The V gene's germline CDR1 is MNHNY and CDR2 SVGAGI (reference sequence). Trimming took 7 bases from V and 0 from J; bases not matched to a gene: 3. CDR3 length equals 16 residues. The CDR3 reads CASKASGGANTGELFF. CDR3 sequence (DNA): TGTGCCAGCAAGGCTAGCGGGGGGGCGAACACCGGGGAGCTGTTTTTT.

J is TRBJ2-7 and V is TRBV16; TRBD2 matches 7 bases. The CDR3 totals 14 residues. The V segment lost 4 bases and the J segment 4 bases; nucleotides outside the gene matches: 7. CDR1 is KGHSY, CDR2 FQNENV, per germline. In DNA form, the CDR3 reads TGTGCCAGCAGCCCATCCCCGGGAGGATACGAGCAGTACTTC. The encoded protein is CASSPSPGGYEQYF.

The chain is built from TRBV6-5 and TRBJ2-7; TRBD1 agrees at 8 bases. Trimming took 5 bases from V and 3 from J; bases not matched to a gene: 6. CDR3 length: 14 amino acids. From germline, CDR1 is MNHEY and CDR2 SVGAGI. CDR3 in amino acids: CASSPLTGVYEQYF. CDR3 nucleotides: TGTGCCAGCAGTCCGCTGACAGGGGTCTACGAGCAGTACTTC.

CDR3 nucleotides: TGTGCCAGCAGCCGAAAGTGGGGAGTGGAAAATGAGCAGTTCTTC. Its translation is CASSRKWGVENEQFF. The chain links TRBV14 to TRBJ2-1, with D tentatively TRBD2 (5 bases). Germline values: CDR1 SGHDN, CDR2 FVKESK. The V end was cut by 4 bases, the J end by 7 bases, with 17 bases between. The CDR3 sequence is 15 residues long.